This entry lists 14 T cell receptor beta chains sequenced from one sample in a study of T cell responses to AZD1222 COVID-19 vaccine. Using immunoSEQ multiplex PCR, the repertoire was profiled, and TCRdb retains in-frame clones only, with some absent. Of 50,000 to 75,000 clones listed, approximately 80% are singletons. The starting material was peripheral blood, obtained on day 0 of AZD1222 vaccination. These receptors were collected from an adult in good health.

The rearrangement links TRBV19 to TRBJ1-1, with 7 bases matching TRBD1. This CDR3 is built from 14 residues. J gave up 7 bases and V 8 bases, and 13 bases lay outside the gene matches. Germline V lookup: CDR1 LNHDA, CDR2 SQIVND (reference sequence). The CDR3: CASGEQGLPGEAFF. CDR3 DNA: TGTGCCAGTGGTGAACAGGGGCTCCCCGGTGAAGCTTTCTTT. Full variable domain (missing parts from reference TRBV19 and TRBJ1-1): DGGITQSPKYLFRKEGQNVTLSCEQNLNHDAMYWYRQDPGQGLRLIYYSQIVNDFQKGDIAEGYSVSREKKESFPLTVTSAQKNPTAFYLCASGEQGLPGEAFFGQGTRLTVV.

The chain uses TRBV25-1 and TRBJ1-2; D is perhaps TRBD1 (5 bases). CDR3 length equals 15 residues. V lost 3 bases, J lost 5 bases, and 16 bases lay in between. Germline CDR1 is MGHDK and CDR2 is SYGVNS. CDR3 coding DNA: TGTGCCAGCAGTGACCCGGGAGGGGACCAATATGGCTACACCTTC. Protein product: CASSDPGGDQYGYTF.

The chain uses TRBV9 and TRBJ1-1; D might be TRBD1 (5 bases). The V gene lost 0 bases and the J gene lost 5 bases, with 8 bases spanning the gap. The CDR3 runs to 13 residues. Germline assignment: CDR1 SGDLS and CDR2 YYNGEE. CDR3 coding DNA: TGTGCCAGCAGCGTAGAGGGACGGACTGAAGCTTTCTTT. Translation: CASSVEGRTEAFF.

The V and J genes are TRBV9 and TRBJ2-2; 13 bases line up with TRBD2. This CDR3 comprises 16 residues. Germline CDR1 SGDLS, CDR2 YYNGEE. V shed 0 bases, J shed 6 bases, and the junction held 2 bases outside the gene matches. The CDR3 loop is CASSVVGTSGAGELFF. DNA for the CDR3: TGTGCCAGCAGCGTAGTAGGGACTAGCGGGGCCGGGGAGCTGTTTTTT.

The chain employs TRBV19 and TRBJ1-2, with TRBD1 matching over 7 bases. Per the germline V gene, CDR1 is LNHDA and CDR2 is SQIVND (reference sequence). After removal of 3 bases from V and 8 bases from J, the junction contained 12 bases not matched to a gene. The CDR3 runs 15 residues. The CDR3: CASSIPDRPRGGYTF. CDR3 nucleotide sequence: TGTGCCAGTAGTATCCCGGACAGGCCCCGAGGGGGCTACACCTTC. Full variable domain (missing parts from reference TRBV19 and TRBJ1-2): DGGITQSPKYLFRKEGQNVTLSCEQNLNHDAMYWYRQDPGQGLRLIYYSQIVNDFQKGDIAEGYSVSREKKESFPLTVTSAQKNPTAFYLCASSIPDRPRGGYTFGSGTRLTVV.

This clone has just a few counts. The chain employs TRBV7-6 and TRBJ2-2, with TRBD1 identical over 8 bases. From germline, CDR1 is SGHVS and CDR2 FNYEAQ. The CDR3 consists of 16 residues. The junction had 7 bases not matched to a gene; V was cut back by 0 bases and J by 7 bases. The CDR3: CASSLAAGQGSGELFF. As DNA, the CDR3 is TGTGCCAGCAGCTTAGCCGCCGGACAGGGAAGCGGGGAGCTGTTTTTT.

V and J are TRBV19 and TRBJ2-7; D unresolved. The germline CDR1 and CDR2 sequences are LNHDA and SQIVND (reference sequence). The V end was cut by 5 bases, the J end by 0 bases, with 14 bases between. The CDR3 is 15 amino acids. CDR3 sequence: CASSLNQDGSYEQYF. As DNA, the CDR3 is TGTGCCAGTAGTCTTAACCAAGACGGCTCCTACGAGCAGTACTTC.

This clone showed up many times. The chain employs TRBV7-8 and TRBJ2-5; D perhaps matches TRBD2 (5 bases). Germline V gene data show CDR1 as SGHVS and CDR2 as FQNEAQ. V was cut by 2 bases and J by 4 bases, with 14 bases left in between. The CDR3 extends over 15 amino acids. The CDR3 DNA follows: TGTGCCAGCAGCTTAAACGGAGAGGGCTCAGAGACCCAGTACTTC. Residues: CASSLNGEGSETQYF.

Here the CDR3 DNA reads TGTGCCAGCTCACCCTCCGGTCAGGAAGGAACCTACGAGCAGTACTTC. Its translation is CASSPSGQEGTYEQYF. The chain combines TRBV18 with TRBJ2-7; D uncertain. Per the germline V gene, CDR1 is KGHSH and CDR2 is LQKENI. V was cut by 3 bases and J by 2 bases, with 17 bases left in between. The CDR3 has 16 amino acids.

The chain links TRBV18 to TRBJ1-5, with a tentative D call TRBD1 (6 bases). The V end was cut by 6 bases, the J end by 2 bases, with 20 bases between. The CDR3 runs 17 residues. Per germline, CDR1 KGHSH and CDR2 LQKENI. CDR3 protein: CASSPVGGPRGNQPQHF. Here the CDR3 DNA reads TGTGCCAGCTCCCCGGTGGGGGGCCCGCGGGGCAATCAGCCCCAGCATTTT.

V gene TRBV11-2 combines with J gene TRBJ1-1, with TRBD1 as a possible D gene (5 bases). The CDR3 runs 15 residues. The V gene lost 2 bases and the J gene lost 0 bases, with 10 bases spanning the gap. Germline V lookup: CDR1 SGHAT, CDR2 FQNNGV. The CDR3 region is CASSLLRGMNTEAFF. DNA for the CDR3: TGTGCCAGCAGCTTACTTCGGGGGATGAACACTGAAGCTTTCTTT.

The gene calls are TRBV3-1 (or the pseudogene TRBV3-2) and TRBJ2-7, with TRBD1 as a possible D gene (6 bases). Trimming removed 4 bases from V and 7 bases from J, with 14 bases in between. CDR1 and CDR2 from the germline V gene are LGHDT and YNNKEL (reference sequence). The length of the CDR3 is 13 residues. The CDR3: CASSLGQYGEQYF. In nucleotides, the CDR3 is TGTGCCAGCAGCCTAGGACAGTATGGGGAGCAGTACTTC.

Written as DNA, the CDR3 is TGTGCCTGGACCCGCCAGTGGGGCGCTGATGGCTACACCTTC. Translating gives CAWTRQWGADGYTF. This chain connects TRBV30 to TRBJ1-2; D perhaps matches TRBD1 (5 bases). The CDR3 sequence is 14 residues long. The V end lost 4 bases, the J end lost 6 bases, and 18 bases lay between the germline ends. Germline values: CDR1 GTSNPN, CDR2 SVGIG (reference sequence).

V gene TRBV11-3 combines with J gene TRBJ2-3, with D possibly being TRBD1 or TRBD2 (5 bases each). CDR1 is SGHNT and CDR2 is YENEEA in the germline V gene. The length of the CDR3 is 15 residues. The germline V and J ends were trimmed by 0 bases and 6 bases, with 13 bases remaining between them. CDR3 amino acids: CASSLDLRDADTQYF. DNA for the CDR3: TGTGCCAGCAGCTTAGATCTTAGGGACGCGGATACGCAGTATTTT. Together with reference TRBV11-3 and TRBJ2-3, the CDR3 gives the full variable domain: EAGVVQSPRYKIIEKKQPVAFWCNPISGHNTLYWYLQNLGQGPELLIRYENEEAVDDSQLPKDRFSAERLKGVDSTLKIQPAELGDSAVYLCASSLDLRDADTQYFGPGTRLTVL.